This TCR beta chain was sequenced during a study of CD8 T cells in ankylosing spondylitis. Broader study findings: According to the report, clones linked to the disease were significantly enriched in matched synovial fluid samples taken from ankylosing spondylitis patients. Clones linked with disease were CD8+ and fairly uncommon in the peripheral blood. Made up of eight or nine highly homologous variants, a TCR beta motif appeared characteristic of ankylosing spondylitis blood.

Libraries for TCR beta were made by quantitative 5'-RACE with molecular barcodes. TCRdb reanalysed the 5' RACE reads using MiXCR and keeps one entry per CDR3 protein. The sample lists around 130,000 distinct CDR3 sequences; over 6% were seen once. This clonotype was seen at least ten times. Its antigen is not known. Input material: blood, either unsorted or a sorted T cell fraction (not recorded which). The sequence was collected from a male donor with ankylosing spondylitis or in good health (not recorded which).

The CDR3 region has the DNA TGTGCCAGCAGCTTCCTGCGGATTAGCGACGAGCAGTACTTC. It yields the protein CASSFLRISDEQYF. This rearrangement joins TRBV7-2 to TRBJ2-7; weak D call: TRBD2 (5 bases). The CDR3 loop spans 14 amino acids. Trimming took 3 bases from V and 5 from J, leaving 14 bases between them. From germline, CDR1 is SGHTA and CDR2 FQGNSA.